A selection of T cell receptor beta chains follows, all from one sample in a study of CD4 T cells in relation to SARS-CoV-2 and coronaviruses. These receptors are not linked to any known antigen. TCRdb's table, derived via immunoSEQ multiplex PCR, lists solely in-frame clones and lacks some. The sample consists of 9,000 to 15,000 clones, approximately 80% of them appearing once. The specimen sequenced was CD4+ T cells from PBMCs, cultured in vitro. Every receptor here comes from a human donor in good health. Both conserved end residues are part of each CDR3. Fields, in order: V gene, CDR3 length, clone size, D gene, J gene, CDR3 protein, CDR3 DNA. A D gene is named only where the DNA matches it firmly. Only some rows state a clone size, as once, few, many or a class for expanded clones.

TRBV14,14,NA,NA,TRBJ2-4,CASSTLGQGNIQYF,TGTGCCAGCAGCACCTTGGGGCAGGGAAACATTCAGTACTTC
TRBV11-2,15,few,NA,TRBJ2-7,CASSFLPQGEYEQYF,TGTGCCAGCAGCTTTCTCCCGCAGGGCGAATACGAGCAGTACTTC
TRBV4-3,15,NA,TRBD1,TRBJ2-7,CASSQTPGQGDEQYF,TGCGCCAGCAGCCAAACGCCGGGACAGGGGGACGAGCAGTACTTC
TRBV29-1,14,NA,NA,TRBJ1-1,CSVEDSGGGTEAFF,TGCAGCGTTGAAGATTCGGGGGGGGGCACTGAAGCTTTCTTT
TRBV5-1,14,NA,TRBD1,TRBJ1-4,CASSLGQGDEKLFF,TGCGCCAGCAGCTTGGGACAGGGGGATGAAAAACTGTTTTTT
TRBV7-9,13,few,NA,TRBJ2-7,CASSSVGPYEQYF,TGTGCCAGCAGCTCTGTAGGGCCCTACGAGCAGTACTTC
TRBV4-1,15,few,TRBD2,TRBJ2-3,CASSLSTSGGDTQYF,TGCGCCAGCAGCCTGTCGACTAGCGGGGGGGATACGCAGTATTTT
TRBV27,14,few,NA,TRBJ1-6,CASSLVTYNSPLHF,TGTGCCAGCAGTCTAGTTACGTATAATTCACCCCTCCACTTT
TRBV10-2,12,NA,NA,TRBJ2-1,CASRSPRNEQFF,TGCGCCAGCAGGAGTCCGCGGAATGAGCAGTTCTTC
TRBV5-4,16,NA,NA,TRBJ2-3,CASSPLSVSSTDTQYF,TGTGCCAGCAGCCCCCTTAGCGTCTCTAGCACAGATACGCAGTATTTT
TRBV5-4,17,NA,NA,TRBJ1-6,CASSSNSWGFLTSPLHF,TGTGCCAGCAGCTCCAACTCCTGGGGATTCCTAACCTCACCCCTCCACTTT
TRBV27,13,NA,NA,TRBJ2-3,CASSAQGTDTQYF,TGTGCCAGCAGCGCACAGGGAACAGATACGCAGTATTTT
TRBV12-5,13,NA,NA,TRBJ2-5,CASGSHPLETQYF,TGTGCTAGTGGTTCCCACCCTCTTGAGACCCAGTACTTC
TRBV4-1,16,NA,TRBD1,TRBJ2-3,CASSPLDRGRTDTQYF,TGCGCCAGCAGCCCTCTGGACAGGGGGCGTACAGATACGCAGTATTTT
TRBV19,15,NA,TRBD1,TRBJ1-4,CASSTRQGGSEKLFF,TGTGCCAGTAGTACGCGACAGGGGGGAAGTGAAAAACTGTTTTTT
TRBV7-9,14,NA,TRBD2,TRBJ2-5,CASRLAGVVETQYF,TGTGCCAGCAGGCTAGCGGGAGTTGTGGAGACCCAGTACTTC
TRBV19,16,NA,TRBD1,TRBJ1-2,CASSGDRGLISYGYTF,TGTGCCAGTAGTGGCGACAGGGGGCTGATTTCCTATGGCTACACCTTC
TRBV29-1,13,NA,TRBD1,TRBJ1-1,CSTRTGGNTEAFF,TGCAGCACAAGGACAGGGGGCAACACTGAAGCTTTCTTT
TRBV11-2,15,once,NA,TRBJ2-3,CASSLDRRAHDTQYF,TGTGCCAGCAGCTTAGATCGTAGGGCCCACGATACGCAGTATTTT
TRBV11-1,16,NA,NA,TRBJ2-5,CASSLGGGNALETQYF,TGTGCCAGCAGCTTAGGGGGCGGAAATGCTCTCGAGACCCAGTACTTC
TRBV5-5,15,NA,NA,TRBJ2-7,CASSLAPSFSYEQYF,TGTGCCAGCAGCTTGGCGCCCAGCTTTTCCTACGAGCAGTACTTC
TRBV7-9,16,few,TRBD1,TRBJ2-7,CASSLVVTGGTYEQYF,TGTGCCAGCAGCTTAGTGGTAACAGGGGGTACCTACGAGCAGTACTTC
TRBV5-6,17,NA,TRBD2,TRBJ2-2,CASSFPRTSGGAGELFF,TGTGCCAGCAGCTTCCCGCGGACTAGCGGGGGGGCCGGGGAGCTGTTTTTT
TRBV6-2/TRBV6-3,15,NA,NA,TRBJ2-1,CASSDSRGAYNEQFF,TGTGCCAGCAGCGACTCGAGGGGGGCCTACAATGAGCAGTTCTTC
TRBV7-7,13,once,NA,TRBJ2-5,CASSKQRQETQYF,TGTGCCAGCAGCAAACAAAGACAGGAGACCCAGTACTTC
TRBV6-5,15,NA,TRBD1,TRBJ1-3,CASSAGQGGGNTIYF,TGTGCCAGCAGCGCGGGACAGGGCGGAGGAAACACCATATATTTT
TRBV4-2,15,NA,TRBD2,TRBJ2-2,CASSPRTSETGELFF,TGTGCCAGCAGCCCCCGGACTAGCGAGACCGGGGAGCTGTTTTTT
TRBV7-2,14,NA,NA,TRBJ1-1,CASSLSGLGTEAFF,TGTGCCAGCAGCTTGTCCGGTCTAGGCACTGAAGCTTTCTTT
TRBV7-9,16,NA,TRBD1,TRBJ1-5,CASSLTGGGGNQPQHF,TGTGCCAGCAGCTTGACAGGGGGCGGCGGCAATCAGCCCCAGCATTTT
TRBV27,16,once,NA,TRBJ1-2,CASGFAVGGSDYGYTF,TGTGCCAGCGGGTTCGCGGTCGGGGGTTCTGACTATGGCTACACCTTC
TRBV7-9,10,NA,NA,TRBJ2-1,CASSLAVQFF,TGTGCCAGCAGCCTGGCGGTGCAGTTCTTC
TRBV19,16,NA,TRBD1,TRBJ1-4,CASSIVAGTGNEKLFF,TGTGCCAGTAGTATTGTGGCGGGGACAGGGAATGAAAAACTGTTTTTT
TRBV4-2,14,few,TRBD2,TRBJ2-1,CASSQDGTSTEQFF,TGTGCCAGCAGCCAAGATGGGACTAGCACCGAGCAGTTCTTC
TRBV14,14,NA,NA,TRBJ2-2,CASTRTPNTGELFF,TGTGCCAGCACAAGGACACCGAACACCGGGGAGCTGTTTTTT
TRBV7-3,18,NA,TRBD1,TRBJ2-6,CASSLQGQMLSGANVLTF,TGTGCCAGCAGCTTACAGGGACAGATGCTCTCTGGGGCCAACGTCCTGACTTTC
TRBV7-2,14,NA,TRBD1,TRBJ1-2,CASSFYTGAEGYTF,TGTGCCAGCAGCTTCTACACAGGGGCGGAAGGCTACACCTTC
TRBV25-1,14,NA,NA,TRBJ2-7,CASSVKVGGYEQYF,TGTGCCAGCAGTGTAAAGGTTGGGGGCTACGAGCAGTACTTC
TRBV5-5,16,once,NA,TRBJ2-4,CASSRQWAAGRDIQYF,TGTGCCAGCAGCCGCCAATGGGCGGCCGGTAGAGACATTCAGTACTTC
TRBV3-1/TRBV3-2,15,NA,NA,TRBJ2-1,CASPRAKSSYNEQFF,TGTGCCAGCCCCCGGGCGAAGAGCTCCTACAATGAGCAGTTCTTC
TRBV19,15,NA,NA,TRBJ2-7,CASSIGAQAGYEQYF,TGTGCCAGTAGTATTGGGGCTCAAGCGGGCTACGAGCAGTACTTC
TRBV7-9,16,NA,NA,TRBJ1-3,CASSLTQLSSGNTIYF,TGTGCCAGCAGCTTAACCCAGTTGAGCTCTGGAAACACCATATATTTT
TRBV12-5,14,NA,NA,TRBJ1-2,CASGSTGADYGYTF,TGTGCTAGTGGTTCAACCGGGGCGGACTATGGCTACACCTTC
TRBV3-1/TRBV3-2,12,NA,NA,TRBJ1-5,CASSQEDRPQHF,TGTGCCAGCAGCCAAGAGGACAGGCCCCAGCATTTT
TRBV19,13,NA,TRBD1,TRBJ2-7,CASSRDRTYEQYF,TGTGCCAGTAGCCGGGACAGAACCTACGAGCAGTACTTC
TRBV5-1,19,NA,NA,TRBJ2-6,CASSLDGTLGFSGANVLTF,TGCGCCAGCAGCTTGGATGGGACATTAGGCTTCTCTGGGGCCAACGTCCTGACTTTC
TRBV2,15,once,NA,TRBJ2-7,CASVSPGRSSYEQYF,TGTGCCAGCGTTAGCCCGGGACGGAGCTCCTACGAGCAGTACTTC
TRBV28,15,NA,NA,TRBJ1-4,CASSLPTVGNEKLFF,TGTGCCAGCAGTTTACCCACCGTGGGGAATGAAAAACTGTTTTTT
TRBV10-3,16,NA,TRBD2,TRBJ2-7,CAIRESRTSATYEQYF,TGTGCCATCAGAGAAAGCCGGACTAGCGCTACCTACGAGCAGTACTTC
TRBV7-2,18,NA,TRBD2,TRBJ2-3,CASSLVGPSLAGGDTQYF,TGTGCCAGCAGCTTAGTCGGCCCGAGCCTAGCGGGAGGAGATACGCAGTATTTT
TRBV28,14,NA,NA,TRBJ1-2,CASSTGEGVYGYTF,TGTGCCAGCAGCACCGGGGAGGGGGTCTATGGCTACACCTTC
TRBV5-4,11,NA,NA,TRBJ2-7,CASSSSYEQYF,TGTGCCAGCAGCTCTAGCTACGAGCAGTACTTC
TRBV2,11,NA,NA,TRBJ2-7,CASSEGYEQYF,TGTGCCAGCAGTGAGGGCTACGAGCAGTACTTC